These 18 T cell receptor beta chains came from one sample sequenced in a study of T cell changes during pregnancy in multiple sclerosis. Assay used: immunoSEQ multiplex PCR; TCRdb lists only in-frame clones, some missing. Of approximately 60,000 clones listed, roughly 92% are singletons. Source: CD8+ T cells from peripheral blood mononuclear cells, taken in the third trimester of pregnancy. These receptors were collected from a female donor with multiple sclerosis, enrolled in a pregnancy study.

CDR3 residues: CASSPLAGGGGQYF. As DNA, the CDR3 is TGTGCCAGCAGCCCCCTAGCGGGAGGAGGCGGGCAGTACTTC. The rearrangement uses TRBV9 and TRBJ2-7; the match to TRBD2 covers 11 bases. The V segment lost 4 bases and the J segment 9 bases; nucleotides outside the gene matches: 9. The length of the CDR3 is 14 residues. The V gene's germline CDR1 is SGDLS and CDR2 YYNGEE.

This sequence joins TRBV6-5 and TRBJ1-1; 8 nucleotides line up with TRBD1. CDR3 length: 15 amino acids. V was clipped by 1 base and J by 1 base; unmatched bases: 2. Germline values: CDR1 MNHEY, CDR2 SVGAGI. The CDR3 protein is CASSYFDRGNTEAFF. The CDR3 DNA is TGTGCCAGCAGTTACTTCGACAGGGGGAACACTGAAGCTTTCTTT.

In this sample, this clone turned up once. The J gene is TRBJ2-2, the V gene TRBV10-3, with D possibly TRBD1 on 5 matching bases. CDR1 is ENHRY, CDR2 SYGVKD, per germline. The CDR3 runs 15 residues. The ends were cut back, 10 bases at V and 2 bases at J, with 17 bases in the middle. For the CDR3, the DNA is TGTGCCAGCCTTGGGGCGCGGATCAACACCGGGGAGCTGTTTTTT. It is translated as CASLGARINTGELFF.

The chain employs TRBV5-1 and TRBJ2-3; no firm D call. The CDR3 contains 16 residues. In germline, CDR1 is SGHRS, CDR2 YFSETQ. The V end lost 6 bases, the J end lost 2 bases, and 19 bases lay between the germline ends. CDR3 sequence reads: CASTPPGGGATDTQYF. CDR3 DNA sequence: TGCGCCAGCACCCCCCCGGGTGGCGGAGCCACAGATACGCAGTATTTT.

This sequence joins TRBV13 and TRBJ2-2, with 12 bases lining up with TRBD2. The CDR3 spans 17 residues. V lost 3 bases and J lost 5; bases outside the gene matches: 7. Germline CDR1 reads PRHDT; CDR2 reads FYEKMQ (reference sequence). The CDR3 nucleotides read TGTGCCAGCAGCTTCCCTAGCGGGAGGGCAAAAACCGGGGAGCTGTTTTTT. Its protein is CASSFPSGRAKTGELFF.

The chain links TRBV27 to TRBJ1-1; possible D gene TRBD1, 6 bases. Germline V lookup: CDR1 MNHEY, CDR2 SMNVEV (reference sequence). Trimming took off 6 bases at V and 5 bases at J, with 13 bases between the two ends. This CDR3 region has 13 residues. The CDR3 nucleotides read TGTGCCAGCAGCCTTACAGGGCTTACTGAAGCTTTCTTT. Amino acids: CASSLTGLTEAFF.

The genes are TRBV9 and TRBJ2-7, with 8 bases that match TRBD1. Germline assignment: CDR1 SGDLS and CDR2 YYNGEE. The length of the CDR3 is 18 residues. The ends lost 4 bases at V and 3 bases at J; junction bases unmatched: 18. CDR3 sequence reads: CASSTPRNGGTGVYEQYF. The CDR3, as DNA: TGTGCCAGCAGCACACCGCGTAATGGAGGGACAGGCGTCTACGAGCAGTACTTC.

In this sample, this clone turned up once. As DNA, the CDR3 is TGTGCCAGCAGCTCGGGACTACCCGAGCAGTACTTC. It translates to CASSSGLPEQYF. The chain combines TRBV7-9 with TRBJ2-7, with 7 bases identical to TRBD2. The V gene's germline CDR1 is SEHNR and CDR2 FQNEAQ (reference sequence). This CDR3 is built from 12 residues. J was trimmed by 6 bases and V by 4 bases; bases with no gene match: 3.

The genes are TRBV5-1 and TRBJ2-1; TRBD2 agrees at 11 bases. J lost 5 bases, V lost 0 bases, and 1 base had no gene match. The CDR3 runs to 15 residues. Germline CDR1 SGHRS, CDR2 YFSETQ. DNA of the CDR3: TGCGCCAGCAGCTTGGAACTAGCGGGAGACAATGAGCAGTTCTTC. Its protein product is CASSLELAGDNEQFF.

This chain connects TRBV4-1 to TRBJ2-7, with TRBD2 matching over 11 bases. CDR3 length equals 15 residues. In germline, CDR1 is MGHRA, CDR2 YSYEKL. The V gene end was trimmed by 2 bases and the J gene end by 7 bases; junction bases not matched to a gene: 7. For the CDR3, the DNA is TGCGCCAGCAGCCAATTAGCGGGAGGGCTGGGGGAGCAGTACTTC. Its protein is CASSQLAGGLGEQYF.

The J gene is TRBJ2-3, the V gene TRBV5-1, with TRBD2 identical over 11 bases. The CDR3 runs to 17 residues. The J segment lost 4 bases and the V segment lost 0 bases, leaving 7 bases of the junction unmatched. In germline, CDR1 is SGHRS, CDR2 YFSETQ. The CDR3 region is CASSLDLLAGAADTQYF. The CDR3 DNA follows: TGCGCCAGCAGCTTGGACTTACTAGCGGGAGCAGCAGATACGCAGTATTTT.

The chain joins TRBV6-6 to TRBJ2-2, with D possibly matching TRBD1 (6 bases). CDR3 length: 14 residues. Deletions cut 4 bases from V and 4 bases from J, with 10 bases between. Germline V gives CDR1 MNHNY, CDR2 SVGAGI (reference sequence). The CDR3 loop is CASSSAGATGELFF. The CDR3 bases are TGTGCCAGCAGTTCGGCAGGGGCCACCGGGGAGCTGTTTTTT.

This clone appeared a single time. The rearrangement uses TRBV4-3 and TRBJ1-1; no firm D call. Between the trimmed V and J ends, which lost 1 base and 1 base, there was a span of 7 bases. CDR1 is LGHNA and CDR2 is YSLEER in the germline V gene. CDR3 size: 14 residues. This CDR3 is CASSQVEGNTEAFF. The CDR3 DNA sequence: TGCGCCAGCAGCCAAGTAGAGGGGAACACTGAAGCTTTCTTT.

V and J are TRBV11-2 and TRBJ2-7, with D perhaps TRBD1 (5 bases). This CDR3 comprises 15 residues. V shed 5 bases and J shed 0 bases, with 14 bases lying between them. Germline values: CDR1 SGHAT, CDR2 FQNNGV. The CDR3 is CASSTWKGISYEQYF. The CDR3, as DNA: TGTGCCAGCAGCACATGGAAGGGGATCTCCTACGAGCAGTACTTC.

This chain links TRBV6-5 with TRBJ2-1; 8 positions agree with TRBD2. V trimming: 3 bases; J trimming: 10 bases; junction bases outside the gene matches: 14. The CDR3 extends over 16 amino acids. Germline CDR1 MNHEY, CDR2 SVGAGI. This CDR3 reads CASSYTGGFLSGEQFF. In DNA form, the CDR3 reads TGTGCCAGCAGTTATACGGGAGGGTTCCTTTCCGGGGAGCAGTTCTTC.

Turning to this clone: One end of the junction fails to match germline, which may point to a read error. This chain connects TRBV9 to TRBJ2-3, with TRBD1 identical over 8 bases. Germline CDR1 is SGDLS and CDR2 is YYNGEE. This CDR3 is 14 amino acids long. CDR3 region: CASSASGTGSPVIF. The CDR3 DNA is TGTGCCAGCAGCGCCTCCGGGACAGGATCCCCTGTGATATTT. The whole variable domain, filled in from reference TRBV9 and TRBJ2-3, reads DSGVTQTPKHLITATGQRVTLRCSPRSGDLSVYWYQQSLDQGLQFLIQYYNGEERAKGNILERFSAQQFPDLHSELNLSSLELGDSALYFCASSASGTGSPVIFGPGTRLTVL.

CDR3 in DNA: TGTGCCACTACGACTAGCGGGACATTCAATGAGCAGTTCTTC. This codes for CATTTSGTFNEQFF. This chain connects TRBV27 to TRBJ2-1; 11 nucleotides line up with TRBD2. The CDR3 length is 14 residues. The V gene's germline CDR1 is MNHEY and CDR2 SMNVEV (reference sequence). J lost 6 bases, V lost 10 bases, and 8 bases had no gene match.

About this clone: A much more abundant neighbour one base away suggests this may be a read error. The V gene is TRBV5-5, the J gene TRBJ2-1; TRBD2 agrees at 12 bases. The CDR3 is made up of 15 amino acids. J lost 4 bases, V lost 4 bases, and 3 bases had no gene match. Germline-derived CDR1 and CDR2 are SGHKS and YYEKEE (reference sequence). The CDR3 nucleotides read TGTGCCAGCAGCCCCGGGACTAGCGGGTACAATGAGCAGTTCTTC. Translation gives CASSPGTSGYNEQFF. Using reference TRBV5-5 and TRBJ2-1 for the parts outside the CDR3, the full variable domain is DAGVTQSPTHLIKTRGQQVTLRCSPISGHKSVSWYQQVLGQGPQFIFQYYEKEERGRGNFPDRFSARQFPNYSSELNVNALLLGDSALYLCASSPGTSGYNEQFFGPGTRLTVL.